This T cell receptor beta chain was profiled in a study of blood T cell repertoires in COVID-19. Looking at the study overall: The United States, Italy and Spain were the sources of the acute and convalescent COVID-19 samples. Sample material is recorded as cDNA or gDNA derived from T cells, B-cell-depleted T cells, or PBMCs.

Trimming took off 4 bases at V and 7 bases at J, with 17 bases between the two ends. Germline loops: CDR1 SGHDT, CDR2 YYEEEE. The CDR3 consists of 15 residues. As handled by the study authors: Cell counts per sample came from amplifying reference gene primers. TCRdb's copy holds only in-frame clones and misses some; the assay was immunoSEQ multiplex PCR. V, J and clone size are those of that table, while D and trimming were read from the DNA. The repertoire has 20,000 to 30,000 clones, about 88% of them found once; the top ten carry 7.5% to 10%. The chain has TRBV5-6 and TRBJ2-2; tentatively, D is TRBD2 (7 bases). This sequence was found in a man in his 70s with acute or convalescent COVID-19. Sequenced: peripheral blood. CDR3 residues: CASSLRRGPSGELFF. The CDR3 nucleotides are TGTGCCAGCAGCCTAAGGCGGGGGCCTAGCGGGGAGCTGTTTTTT.